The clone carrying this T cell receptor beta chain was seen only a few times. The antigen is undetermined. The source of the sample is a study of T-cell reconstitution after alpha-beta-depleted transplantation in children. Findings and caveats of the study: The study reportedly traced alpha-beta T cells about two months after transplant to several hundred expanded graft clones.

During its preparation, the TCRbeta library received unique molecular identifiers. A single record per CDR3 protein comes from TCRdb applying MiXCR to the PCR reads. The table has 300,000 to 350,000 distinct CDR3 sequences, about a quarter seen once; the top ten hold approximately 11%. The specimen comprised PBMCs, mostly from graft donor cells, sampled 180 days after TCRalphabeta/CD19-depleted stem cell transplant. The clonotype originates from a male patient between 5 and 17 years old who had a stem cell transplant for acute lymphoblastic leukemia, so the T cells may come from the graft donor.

The CDR3 DNA follows: TGTGCCAGCAGTGATCTGACTAGCGGGAGCTTTCTCGAGCAGTACTTC. Translation: CASSDLTSGSFLEQYF. The genes are TRBV25-1 and TRBJ2-7, with 12 bases lining up with TRBD2. Germline V lookup: CDR1 MGHDK, CDR2 SYGVNS. V gave up 3 bases and J gave up 6 bases; unmatched junction bases: 9. The CDR3 totals 16 residues.